The next 19 T cell receptor beta chains were all read from a single sample in a study of OX40 agonist ivuxolimab in advanced cancers. Profiling relied on immunoSEQ multiplex PCR, and the TCRdb table lists in-frame clones only, not all of them. The sample includes about 36,000 clones, roughly 84% of them seen just once. The material was CD4+ or CD8+ T cells sorted from blood, obtained in a trial of the OX40 agonist ivuxolimab. These receptors all stem from an adult with an advanced solid tumor such as melanoma, head and neck, liver or kidney cancer.

The genes are TRBV10-3 and TRBJ2-7, with TRBD1 identical over 7 bases. This CDR3 is 15 amino acids long. Unmatched junction bases numbered 11, after V lost 4 bases and J lost 5 bases. Germline-derived CDR1 and CDR2 are ENHRY and SYGVKD. The CDR3 protein is CAISASNLRGHEQYF. The CDR3 coding sequence is TGTGCCATCAGTGCCTCTAATCTGAGGGGGCACGAGCAGTACTTC.

Only one count was recorded for this clone. CDR3 in DNA: TGCAGCGTTGGTACCTTATCCTACGAGCAGTACTTC. Encoded protein: CSVGTLSYEQYF. The rearrangement links TRBV29-1 to TRBJ2-7, with D hard to call. Trimming shortened V by 4 bases and J by 1 base, and 8 bases separated the two germline ends. The CDR3 is 12 amino acids. Germline V gives CDR1 SQVTM, CDR2 ANQGSEA.

This clone was detected only once. V gene TRBV7-9 combines with J gene TRBJ2-3; 8 positions match TRBD1. This CDR3 region has 15 residues. The trim removed 5 bases at V and 4 bases at J, leaving 8 bases unmatched. In germline, CDR1 is SEHNR, CDR2 FQNEAQ (reference sequence). The CDR3 reads CASSQKTGVADTQYF. In nucleotides, the CDR3 is TGTGCCAGCAGCCAGAAGACAGGGGTGGCAGATACGCAGTATTTT.

The V gene is TRBV15, the J gene TRBJ2-3; 10 nucleotides align to TRBD2. The CDR3 spans 16 residues. Germline V gene data show CDR1 as LNHNV and CDR2 as YYDKDF (reference sequence). V shed 0 bases, J shed 6 bases, and the junction held 6 bases outside the gene matches. The CDR3 spells CATSREVAGGQDTQYF. CDR3 sequence (DNA): TGTGCCACCAGCAGAGAGGTAGCGGGGGGCCAGGATACGCAGTATTTT.

The CDR3 DNA sequence: TGTGCCAGCAGTGACCCCAGGGGGACAGGGACCCACGAGCAGTACTTC. Protein product: CASSDPRGTGTHEQYF. The V gene is TRBV2, the J gene TRBJ2-7; 9 nucleotides line up with TRBD1. The germline V gene encodes CDR1 SNHLY and CDR2 FYNNEI. CDR3 length equals 16 residues. After removal of 3 bases from V and 5 bases from J, the junction contained 11 bases not matched to a gene.

This clone was recorded only once. The rearrangement uses TRBV7-3 and TRBJ1-2; TRBD1 aligns across 7 bases. Per germline, CDR1 SGHTA and CDR2 FQGTGA. CDR3 size: 13 residues. With V trimmed by 5 bases and J by 2 bases, 2 bases remained unmatched. The DNA for the CDR3 is TGTGCCAGCAGCCCACAGGGGAACTATGGCTACACCTTC. This encodes CASSPQGNYGYTF. The full variable domain, with the rest looked up from reference TRBV7-3 and TRBJ1-2, is GAGVSQTPSNKVTEKGKYVELRCDPISGHTALYWYRQSLGQGPEFLIYFQGTGAADDSGLPNDRFFAVRPEGSVSTLKIQRTERGDSAVYLCASSPQGNYGYTFGSGTRLTVV.

The genes are TRBV29-1 and TRBJ2-7; TRBD1 might be the D (5 bases). With 7 bases removed from V and 3 bases from J, the gap between germline ends came to 10 bases. Germline-derived CDR1 and CDR2 are SQVTM and ANQGSEA. The CDR3 has 11 amino acids. The CDR3 loop reads CSARRDYEQYF. The CDR3 nucleotides read TGCAGCGCTCGCAGGGACTACGAGCAGTACTTC.

V is TRBV28 and J is TRBJ1-2, with a weak D call TRBD1 (5 bases). Trimming took off 3 bases at V and 4 bases at J, with 9 bases between the two ends. Germline V gene data show CDR1 as MDHEN and CDR2 as SYDVKM. This CDR3 region has 13 residues. The CDR3 sequence is CASSLGELYGYTF. The CDR3 region has the DNA TGTGCCAGCAGTTTGGGGGAGCTCTATGGCTACACCTTC.

The chain uses TRBV2 and TRBJ1-1, with a tentative D call TRBD1 (5 bases). This CDR3 has 12 amino acids. The germline CDR1 and CDR2 sequences are SNHLY and FYNNEI. The V end lost 6 bases, the J end lost 3 bases, and 8 bases lay between the germline ends. Here the CDR3 DNA reads TGTGCCAGCAGCGACAGATACACTGAAGCTTTCTTT. Protein sequence: CASSDRYTEAFF.

The chain uses TRBV5-5 and TRBJ1-1; D is uncertain. CDR1 and CDR2 (germline): SGHKS, YYEKEE (reference sequence). Trimming left V 4 bases short and J 1 base short, with 11 bases between. The CDR3 totals 14 residues. CDR3 nucleotides: TGTGCCAGCAGCCGTGACACGAAGAACACTGAAGCTTTCTTT. Translated: CASSRDTKNTEAFF.

This chain connects TRBV5-4 to TRBJ2-5, with TRBD1 identical over 7 bases. Germline CDR1 reads SGHNT; CDR2 reads YYREEE (reference sequence). The CDR3 has 13 residues. V was pared by 3 bases and J by 4 bases, with 3 bases of the junction left unmatched. As DNA, the CDR3 is TGTGCCAGCAGCTGGGACAGTAGAGAGACCCAGTACTTC. It is translated as CASSWDSRETQYF.

The J gene is TRBJ2-2, the V gene TRBV5-8, with D hard to call. V was clipped by 9 bases and J by 6 bases, with 9 bases between them. Germline CDR1 reads SGHTS; CDR2 reads YDEGEE. The CDR3 runs to 11 residues. The CDR3 loop is CATFLAGELFF. In DNA, the CDR3 is TGTGCCACCTTCTTGGCCGGGGAGCTGTTTTTT.

J is TRBJ1-1 and V is TRBV6-1, with 8 bases aligning to TRBD1. The CDR3 runs to 12 residues. CDR1 is MNHNS, CDR2 SASEGT, per germline. The ends lost 2 bases at V and 11 bases at J; junction bases unmatched: 4. CDR3 sequence: CASSELGQVAFF. The CDR3 nucleotides read TGTGCCAGCAGTGAATTGGGACAGGTGGCTTTCTTT.

DNA for the CDR3: TGCGCCAGCCGGGTCCAAGGGTATAATTCACCCCTCCACTTT. It encodes CASRVQGYNSPLHF. This chain connects TRBV5-1 to TRBJ1-6; D remains ambiguous. This CDR3 has 14 residues. The V gene's germline CDR1 is SGHRS and CDR2 YFSETQ. V was clipped by 7 bases and J by 4 bases, with 12 bases between them.

The rearrangement uses TRBV5-1 and TRBJ2-2; no definite D call. The CDR3 loop spans 13 amino acids. Trimming removed 0 bases at V and 9 bases at J, with 9 bases between. Germline V CDR1 and CDR2: SGHRS, YFSETQ. This CDR3 is CASSLAGFRELFF. The CDR3 coding sequence is TGCGCCAGCAGCTTGGCCGGCTTCCGGGAGCTGTTTTTT.

The chain employs TRBV5-1 and TRBJ1-6; D possibly corresponds to TRBD1 (5 bases). The germline V gene encodes CDR1 SGHRS and CDR2 YFSETQ. This CDR3 contains 18 residues. Trimming took off 0 bases at V and 1 base at J, with 14 bases between the two ends. The CDR3 here is CASSLAISGGSYNSPLHF. The CDR3 coding sequence is TGCGCCAGCAGCTTGGCCATCTCTGGGGGTTCCTATAATTCACCCCTCCACTTT.

Turning to this clone: The same CDR3 arises from other DNA sequences in this sample as well. V and J are TRBV2 and TRBJ2-7; D may correspond to TRBD1 or TRBD2 (5 bases each). The CDR3 is made up of 13 amino acids. Germline-derived CDR1 and CDR2 are SNHLY and FYNNEI. Trimming shortened V by 6 bases and J by 1 base, and 10 bases separated the two germline ends. CDR3 in DNA: TGTGCCAGCAGGGGGACCAGTTCCTACGAGCAGTACTTC. Residues: CASRGTSSYEQYF.

This chain connects TRBV7-8 to TRBJ2-1; a possible D gene is TRBD2 (6 bases). CDR3 length: 15 amino acids. Trimming took 5 bases from V and 3 from J, leaving 14 bases between them. Germline loops: CDR1 SGHVS, CDR2 FQNEAQ. Here the CDR3 DNA reads TGTGCCAGCAGCCCCAACCCCGGGGGCTACAATGAGCAGTTCTTC. Translating gives CASSPNPGGYNEQFF.

The chain employs TRBV5-1 and TRBJ2-7; 9 nucleotides agree with TRBD2. Germline V gene data show CDR1 as SGHRS and CDR2 as YFSETQ. The CDR3 spans 12 residues. Trimming at V came to 3 bases and at J to 7 bases, leaving 2 bases not matched to a gene. The CDR3 nucleotides read TGCGCCAGCAGCTCTGGACTAGCGGAGCAGTACTTC. It specifies CASSSGLAEQYF.